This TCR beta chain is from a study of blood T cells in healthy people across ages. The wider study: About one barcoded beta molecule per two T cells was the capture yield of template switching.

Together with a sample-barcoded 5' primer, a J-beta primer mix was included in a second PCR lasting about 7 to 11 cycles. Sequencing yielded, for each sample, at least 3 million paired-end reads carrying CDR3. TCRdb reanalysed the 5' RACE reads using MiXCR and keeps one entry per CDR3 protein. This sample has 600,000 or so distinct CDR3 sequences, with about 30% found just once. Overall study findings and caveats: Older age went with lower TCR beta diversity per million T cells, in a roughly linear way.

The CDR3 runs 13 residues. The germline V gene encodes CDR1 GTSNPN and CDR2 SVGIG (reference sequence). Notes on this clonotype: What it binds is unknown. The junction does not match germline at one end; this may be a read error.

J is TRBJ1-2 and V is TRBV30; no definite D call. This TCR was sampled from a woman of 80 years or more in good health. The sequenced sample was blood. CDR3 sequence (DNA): TGTGCCCGGAGTGCCGGGGTCCTCTATGGCTACACCTTC. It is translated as CARSAGVLYGYTF.